This TCR beta chain comes out of a study of regulatory T cells in long-lasting Graves disease. General observations from the study: With persistent disease, TRBV28, TRBJ1-2 and TRBJ2-5 were the favored segments.

The CDR3 is made up of 17 amino acids. The V gene's germline CDR1 is MNHNS and CDR2 SASEGT. Trimming removed 6 bases from V and 7 bases from J, with 27 bases in between. CDR3 regions were amplified by Arm-PCR using iRepertoire HTBI primers to build TCR beta libraries. Each CDR3 protein is one row after TCRdb ran MiXCR on the multiplex PCR reads. The sample holds a few hundred thousand distinct CDR3 sequences; about a quarter are singletons and the top ten take roughly 26%. The sample's time point: persistent/refractory GD, antithyroid drugs over 5 years with positive TRAb. PBMC-derived RNA was used for the TCR library. The patients were drawn from one endocrinology department in Xi'an, China. EDTA tubes received nine milliliters of drawn peripheral blood. On this clonotype: Its antigen is unidentified.

The chain couples TRBV6-1 to TRBJ1-1, with a tentative D call TRBD1 (5 bases). The starting material was peripheral blood mononuclear cells (PBMCs), obtained when the disease was refractory, from a patient treated with antithyroid drugs. The clonotype comes from a female donor with Graves disease. The CDR3 region is CASRIQDFGGNYGEAFF. CDR3 nucleotides: TGTGCCAGCAGGATACAGGACTTCGGGGGAAATTACGGTGAAGCTTTCTTT.